Listed here are 18 T cell receptor beta chains from one sample, sequenced in a study of CD8+ T cells in alopecia areata. Investigators isolated RNA and reverse transcribed it into cDNA to act as the sequencing template. Profiled with immunoSEQ multiplex PCR; TCRdb holds only in-frame clones, not every one. In the table there are approximately 42,000 clones, less than 70% of which are singletons. The treatment: oral pan-JAK inhibitor, 5-10 mg twice daily. The sequenced sample was CD8+ T cells sorted from blood, obtained at week 4, from a patient treated with tofacitinib. Receptors originate from a human donor with alopecia areata.

In this sample, this clone turned up once. The genes are TRBV15 and TRBJ2-4; D remains unclear. The CDR3 covers 12 residues. Germline V lookup: CDR1 LNHNV, CDR2 YYDKDF (reference sequence). Deletions cut 6 bases from V and 6 bases from J, with 9 bases between. CDR3 loop: CATRATSNIQYF. The CDR3, as DNA: TGTGCCACCAGGGCCACTTCAAACATTCAGTACTTC.

V gene TRBV30 combines with J gene TRBJ1-4; D remains ambiguous. Germline CDR1 reads GTSNPN; CDR2 reads SVGIG (reference sequence). V lost 2 bases to trimming and J lost 8 bases, with 15 bases between them. The CDR3 extends over 14 amino acids. The CDR3 protein is CAWSFEEQPEKLFF. CDR3 coding DNA: TGTGCCTGGAGTTTCGAGGAACAACCGGAAAAACTGTTTTTT.

V gene TRBV7-8 combines with J gene TRBJ1-1; 7 bases align to TRBD1. The CDR3 is 14 residues long. Germline lookup yields CDR1 SGHVS and CDR2 FQNEAQ. The V and J ends lost 5 bases and 5 bases, in that order; junction bases with no gene match: 8. CDR3 region: CASSPGGTTTEAFF. The DNA of the CDR3 is TGTGCCAGCAGCCCAGGGGGTACGACTACTGAAGCTTTCTTT.

The chain combines TRBV9 with TRBJ2-5; 11 bases agree with TRBD2. Germline assignment: CDR1 SGDLS and CDR2 YYNGEE. The CDR3 has 15 amino acids. V was pared by 4 bases and J by 0 bases, with 2 bases of the junction left unmatched. This CDR3 is CASSSSGGNQETQYF. In DNA, the CDR3 is TGTGCCAGCAGCTCTAGCGGGGGGAACCAAGAGACCCAGTACTTC.

The chain links TRBV29-1 to TRBJ1-1, with a weak D call TRBD1 (5 bases). The CDR3 sequence is 12 residues long. Germline loops: CDR1 SQVTM, CDR2 ANQGSEA. V was trimmed by 5 bases and J by 8 bases, leaving 15 bases between them. The CDR3: CSVMPEGQEAFF. The CDR3 DNA follows: TGCAGCGTTATGCCCGAGGGGCAGGAAGCTTTCTTT. Full variable domain (missing parts from reference TRBV29-1 and TRBJ1-1): SAVISQKPSRDICQRGTSLTIQCQVDSQVTMMFWYRQQPGQSLTLIATANQGSEATYESGFVIDKFPISRPNLTFSTLTVSNMSPEDSSIYLCSVMPEGQEAFFGQGTRLTVV.

The V gene is TRBV30, the J gene TRBJ1-2; D not certain. Germline V gene lookup returns CDR1 GTSNPN and CDR2 SVGIG (reference sequence). Trimming removed 0 bases at V and 0 bases at J, with 11 bases between. The CDR3 has 15 residues. CDR3 amino acids: CAWSVASLANYGYTF. The CDR3 bases are TGTGCCTGGAGTGTGGCATCGTTAGCTAACTATGGCTACACCTTC.

The chain carries TRBV14 and TRBJ2-3; D not certain. The CDR3 runs 14 residues. The V end was cut by 0 bases, the J end by 5 bases, with 9 bases between. In germline, CDR1 is SGHDN, CDR2 FVKESK. CDR3 loop: CASSQERWEDTQYF. Here the CDR3 DNA reads TGTGCCAGCAGCCAAGAGAGGTGGGAAGATACGCAGTATTTT.

This clone was seen a handful of times. The V gene is TRBV29-1, the J gene TRBJ2-7, with D perhaps TRBD1 or TRBD2 (5 bases each). CDR3 length: 10 residues. Germline V gene data show CDR1 as SQVTM and CDR2 as ANQGSEA. V lost 5 bases to trimming and J lost 5 bases, with 7 bases between them. This chain's CDR3 is CSVLGDEQYF. CDR3 DNA sequence: TGCAGCGTTTTGGGGGACGAGCAGTACTTC.

The chain carries TRBV29-1 and TRBJ1-1; D is ambiguous. Trimming left V 6 bases short and J 6 bases short, with 11 bases between. The germline CDR1 and CDR2 sequences are SQVTM and ANQGSEA. The CDR3 runs 11 residues. DNA of the CDR3: TGCAGCGTCCCGGTCGGGCCTGAAGCTTTCTTT. This encodes CSVPVGPEAFF. The full variable domain, rest sourced from reference TRBV29-1 and TRBJ1-1, is SAVISQKPSRDICQRGTSLTIQCQVDSQVTMMFWYRQQPGQSLTLIATANQGSEATYESGFVIDKFPISRPNLTFSTLTVSNMSPEDSSIYLCSVPVGPEAFFGQGTRLTVV.

This chain connects TRBV7-9 to TRBJ2-5; D is perhaps TRBD2 (6 bases). The germline V and J ends were trimmed by 5 bases and 1 base, with 11 bases remaining between them. CDR1 and CDR2 from the germline V gene are SEHNR and FQNEAQ (reference sequence). The CDR3 spans 14 residues. This chain's CDR3 is CASSLTTSQETQYF. The CDR3 DNA reads as TGTGCCAGCAGCCTAACGACTAGCCAAGAGACCCAGTACTTC.

The chain employs TRBV7-8 and TRBJ2-7; maybe TRBD1 (5 bases). Looked up from germline, CDR1 is SGHVS and CDR2 is FQNEAQ. V was pared by 4 bases and J by 4 bases, with 20 bases between. The CDR3 has 16 amino acids. In DNA, the CDR3 is TGTGCCAGCAGCTCCCTTTTGGGGCAGCTATTATACGAGCAGTACTTC. Translating gives CASSSLLGQLLYEQYF.

The chain employs TRBV29-1 and TRBJ1-1; the match to TRBD1 covers 8 bases. This CDR3 spans 13 amino acids. The germline V gene encodes CDR1 SQVTM and CDR2 ANQGSEA. V lost 7 bases, J lost 2 bases, and 6 bases stayed unmatched. The CDR3 sequence: CSADRGGNTEAFF. In DNA, the CDR3 is TGCAGCGCCGACAGGGGAGGAAACACTGAAGCTTTCTTT.

The CDR3 spells CSVLGGDGPWEQYF. The CDR3 DNA reads TGCAGCGTTCTAGGGGGGGACGGCCCTTGGGAGCAGTACTTC. This chain connects TRBV29-1 to TRBJ2-7; D possibly corresponds to TRBD2 (7 bases). The CDR3 runs 14 residues. Germline V CDR1 and CDR2: SQVTM, ANQGSEA. Between the trimmed V and J ends, which lost 5 bases and 7 bases, there was a span of 21 bases.

The V call is TRBV27, the J call TRBJ2-7, with D possibly matching TRBD1 (6 bases). V was trimmed by 8 bases and J by 3 bases, leaving 17 bases between them. CDR3 length: 14 residues. The germline gives CDR1 MNHEY, CDR2 SMNVEV (reference sequence). This CDR3 reads CASGKTGFVYEQYF. CDR3 nucleotides: TGTGCCAGCGGGAAGACAGGCTTCGTCTACGAGCAGTACTTC.

This clone appeared a single time. The V call is TRBV14, the J call TRBJ2-7; D not certain. The germline CDR1 and CDR2 sequences are SGHDN and FVKESK. V was cut by 3 bases and J by 6 bases, with 9 bases left in between. CDR3 length equals 12 residues. Here the CDR3 DNA reads TGTGCCAGCAGCCAGGCTCCCCTCGAGCAGTACTTC. It specifies CASSQAPLEQYF.

V usage is TRBV15 and J usage is TRBJ1-5, with a weak D call TRBD1 (6 bases). Trimming removed 5 bases at V and 3 bases at J, with 11 bases between. Germline CDR1 is LNHNV and CDR2 is YYDKDF (reference sequence). This CDR3 spans 14 amino acids. The CDR3 loop reads CATSVDRNNQPQHF. In DNA, the CDR3 is TGTGCCACCAGCGTTGACAGGAACAATCAGCCCCAGCATTTT. Together with reference TRBV15 and TRBJ1-5, the CDR3 gives the full variable domain: DAMVIQNPRYQVTQFGKPVTLSCSQTLNHNVMYWYQQKSSQAPKLLFHYYDKDFNNEADTPDNFQSRRPNTSFCFLDIRSPGLGDTAMYLCATSVDRNNQPQHFGDGTRLSIL.

By share, this clone counts as medium-sized. The rearrangement links TRBV6-5 to TRBJ1-6, with D uncertain. Germline CDR1 MNHEY, CDR2 SVGAGI. This CDR3 spans 16 amino acids. The V end lost 2 bases, the J end lost 7 bases, and 15 bases lay between the germline ends. CDR3 DNA: TGTGCCAGCAGTTACCCCCGTGCGGAGACAAATTCACCCCTCCACTTT. Translating it yields CASSYPRAETNSPLHF.

The chain couples TRBV4-1 to TRBJ2-3, with 8 bases aligning to TRBD2. The V segment lost 0 bases and the J segment 2 bases; nucleotides outside the gene matches: 7. Germline CDR1 MGHRA, CDR2 YSYEKL. This CDR3 contains 17 residues. The chain's CDR3 is CASSQDSERGITDTQYF. Written as DNA, the CDR3 is TGCGCCAGCAGCCAAGATTCGGAGCGGGGGATCACAGATACGCAGTATTTT.